The clone carrying this T cell receptor (beta chain) was recorded a few times. These data originate in a study of CD8 T cells in Susac syndrome. A quantity of roughly 0.5 to 1 ug RNA underwent reverse transcription using random hexamers. TCRdb itself ran the immunoSEQ multiplex PCR reads through MiXCR, one entry per CDR3 protein. The table includes over 200,000 distinct CDR3 sequences, over 90% detected once. The TCR originated in a human donor with multiple sclerosis. The sample consisted of CD4+ T cells from PBMCs.

The CDR3 nucleotides are TGCAGTGCTGGGACAGAAGCTTTCTTT. It yields the protein CSAGTEAFF. The chain uses TRBV20-1 and TRBJ1-1, with D maybe TRBD1 (6 bases). Trimming shortened V by 5 bases and J by 8 bases, and 6 bases separated the two germline ends. Germline V gives CDR1 DFQATT, CDR2 SNEGSKA (reference sequence). The CDR3 is 9 amino acids.